This T cell receptor beta chain appears in the sequencing data of a study of T cell responses to AZD1222 COVID-19 vaccine. The trim removed 6 bases at V and 7 bases at J, leaving 5 bases unmatched. Germline V CDR1 and CDR2: DFQATT, SNEGSKA (reference sequence). This CDR3 comprises 11 residues. Study-level findings and limits: Donors were mostly white British, more females; clonal diversity possibly underestimated.

This clone was seen once. The antigen is unknown. Only in-frame clones appear in the TCRdb table, and some are missing; sequencing was by immunoSEQ multiplex PCR. The table has 130,000 to 150,000 clones, approximately 89% seen once. Sequences were derived from peripheral blood, sampled on day 0 of AZD1222 vaccination. The chain is built from TRBV20-1 and TRBJ2-5, with 7 positions matching TRBD2. This receptor was obtained from an adult in good health. The CDR3 region is CSAPWEGTQYF. CDR3 sequence (DNA): TGCAGTGCCCCTTGGGAGGGGACCCAGTACTTC.